This T cell receptor beta chain came from a study of CD8+CD57+ T cells in acquired aplastic anemia. Whole-study context: Read counts for CD4+ cells (from healthy donors) averaged about 10 million.

Trimming cost V 1 base and J 7 bases, with 5 bases left between them. Germline CDR1 MNHNS, CDR2 SASEGT. This CDR3 has 12 residues. TCR beta VDJ combinations and CDR3 sequences were profiled from genomic DNA. TCRdb ran MiXCR on the reads and lists one entry per CDR3 protein. The sample carries under 250,000 distinct CDR3 sequences, 34% recorded once. Study results and caveats: Twenty-nine CD8+ CDR3 sequences were shared between patients and controls. Controls and patients did not differ significantly in CD8+ Simpson's diversity.

With regard to this clonotype: Its target is unknown. A read error may be the cause here, since a much bigger clone is one base away.

This chain uses TRBV6-1 with TRBJ2-1; D uncertain. This TCR derives from a human donor in good health, serving as a control. Sample: sorted CD4+, CD8+, or CD8+CD57+ T cells (not recorded which) from PBMCs. The chain's CDR3 is CASSEGRNEQFF. The CDR3 DNA reads as TGTGCCAGCAGTGAAGGGCGTAATGAGCAGTTCTTC.